Below, 15 T cell receptor beta chains from the same sample are listed, as sequenced in a study. TCRdb ran MiXCR on the reads and lists one entry per CDR3 protein. The profile covers about 1,700 distinct CDR3 sequences, with 28% appearing a single time and around 6.1% taken by the ten largest. What was sequenced was CD8+ T cells (not recorded whether cultured). These receptors were taken from a female donor.

This clonotype was observed once. A read error may account for a junction end that differs from germline. The chain combines TRBV3-1 with TRBJ2-1; D ambiguous. The CDR3 runs 14 residues. CDR1 and CDR2 from the germline V gene are LGHDT and YNNKEL (reference sequence). CDR3 in DNA: TGTGCCAACAGCCAAAGGGAATCTTACAGTGAGCAGTTCTTC. It codes for CANSQRESYSEQFF.

Notes on this clonotype: The junction shows a germline mismatch at one end, possibly a read error. The rearrangement links TRBV7-8 to TRBJ2-3; D remains unclear. This CDR3 is 14 amino acids long. Looked up from germline, CDR1 is SGHVS and CDR2 is FQNEAQ. Here the CDR3 DNA reads TGTGCCAGCAGCCCCCCGATTAGCACAGATATGCAGTATTTT. Translating gives CASSPPISTDMQYF.

This clonotype counts as large (0.1 to 1%). This chain joins TRBV27 and TRBJ2-2; D remains unclear. Trimming took off 3 bases at V and 3 bases at J, with 5 bases between the two ends. This CDR3 spans 13 amino acids. The germline V gene has CDR1 MNHEY and CDR2 SMNVEV (reference sequence). CDR3 nucleotides: TGTGCCAGCAGTTTCGACTACACCGGGGAGCTGTTTTTT. It specifies CASSFDYTGELFF.

This clonotype is large (0.1 to 1%) by share. The chain is built from TRBV7-9 and TRBJ2-7; 8 nucleotides align to TRBD2. V lost 5 bases to trimming and J lost 2 bases; unmatched junction nucleotides: 2. The CDR3 runs 13 residues. Germline V lookup: CDR1 SEHNR, CDR2 FQNEAQ (reference sequence). This chain's CDR3 is CASSHGGAYEQYF. The DNA of the CDR3 is TGTGCCAGCAGCCACGGGGGGGCCTACGAGCAGTACTTC.

In the case of this clonotype: One junction end disagrees with the germline gene, perhaps due to a read error. This chain joins TRBV12-3 or TRBV12-4 and TRBJ2-4; the D gene is possibly TRBD2 (5 bases). The CDR3 loop spans 16 amino acids. The CDR3 DNA reads as TGTGCCAGCACCTCGGCAGGAAGCGGAGCCAAAAACATTCAGTATTTC. Protein sequence: CASTSAGSGAKNIQYF.

Sample share makes this clonotype large (0.1 to 1%). The chain has TRBV20-1 and TRBJ1-1, with 8 nucleotides matching TRBD1. Trimming cost V 5 bases and J 4 bases; bases outside gene matches: 12. CDR1 DFQATT and CDR2 SNEGSKA come from the germline V gene (reference sequence). The CDR3 runs to 15 residues. This CDR3 reads CSARLPGGVGTEAFF. CDR3 in DNA: TGCAGTGCTCGGCTTCCAGGGGGCGTGGGCACTGAAGCTTTCTTT.

By its share, this clonotype is medium-sized. The chain couples TRBV29-1 to TRBJ2-7; unclear D gene. The germline V and J ends were trimmed by 6 bases and 3 bases, with 12 bases remaining between them. Germline assignment: CDR1 SQVTM and CDR2 ANQGSEA. The CDR3 is made up of 12 amino acids. CDR3 loop: CSVKDGYYEQYF. The CDR3 bases are TGCAGCGTCAAAGACGGGTACTACGAGCAGTACTTC.

By share, this clonotype ranks as large. The V and J genes are TRBV30 and TRBJ2-1; 8 bases are a match to TRBD1. Germline V gene sequence: CDR1 GTSNPN, CDR2 SVGIG (reference sequence). CDR3 length equals 14 residues. Trimming removed 0 bases from V and 12 bases from J; junction bases left unmatched: 10. The CDR3 bases are TGTGCCTGGAGTGTAGTAGCAGGGGGCGAGGGGCAGTTCTTC. It encodes CAWSVVAGGEGQFF.

Within the sample, this clonotype is large. V gene TRBV6-5 combines with J gene TRBJ1-2; 7 nucleotides match TRBD1. The CDR3 contains 13 residues. V was clipped by 5 bases and J by 2 bases; unmatched bases: 2. CDR1 is MNHEY and CDR2 is SVGAGI in the germline V gene. The CDR3 protein is CASSGTVNYGYTF. CDR3 sequence (DNA): TGTGCCAGCAGTGGGACAGTAAACTATGGCTACACCTTC.

This clonotype was seen a few times. It may be a read error: a sequence one base away is much more abundant. The chain recombines TRBV3-1 with TRBJ1-4, with TRBD1 as a possible D gene (5 bases). Trimming took off 0 bases at V and 7 bases at J, with 15 bases between the two ends. Per the germline V gene, CDR1 is LGHDT and CDR2 is YNNKEL (reference sequence). CDR3 size: 16 residues. CDR3 DNA: TGTGCCAGCAGCCAAGAGGAGGCAGGGTTAAGTGAAAAACTGTTTTTT. It translates to CASSQEEAGLSEKLFF.

By sample fraction, this clonotype is medium-sized. V gene TRBV20-1 combines with J gene TRBJ2-7; D unclear. V was cut by 2 bases and J by 3 bases, with 11 bases left in between. CDR3 size: 13 residues. Looked up from germline, CDR1 is DFQATT and CDR2 is SNEGSKA (reference sequence). The CDR3 spells CSARNIVGYEQYF. Written as DNA, the CDR3 is TGCAGTGCTAGAAACATTGTGGGCTACGAGCAGTACTTC.

This sequence joins TRBV20-1 and TRBJ1-1; D is ambiguous. Germline V lookup: CDR1 DFQATT, CDR2 SNEGSKA (reference sequence). V lost 2 bases and J 13 bases, leaving 14 bases between the germline ends. The CDR3 totals 11 residues. DNA for the CDR3: TGCAGTGCTAGATGTGCTGATTCTAGTTTCTTT. Translation: CSARCADSSFF.

This clonotype is termed medium-sized (0.01 to 0.1%). This chain uses TRBV20-1 with TRBJ2-7; 12 nucleotides agree with TRBD2. Germline V CDR1 and CDR2: DFQATT, SNEGSKA (reference sequence). V shed 5 bases, J shed 3 bases, and the junction held 11 bases outside the gene matches. The CDR3 contains 16 residues. The CDR3 DNA follows: TGCAGTGCTGGGATCCTGACTAGCGGGAGTAGCTACGAGCAGTACTTC. Its translation is CSAGILTSGSSYEQYF.

Turning to this clonotype: An end of the junction does not agree with germline; a read error may underlie this. CDR3 amino acids: CSAEEGDYERYF. The CDR3 nucleotides read TGCAGCGCTGAAGAAGGGGACTACGAGCGGTACTTC. The chain recombines TRBV29-1 with TRBJ2-7; 7 bases agree with TRBD2. Germline CDR1 is SQVTM and CDR2 is ANQGSEA. The CDR3 sequence is 12 residues long.

About this clonotype itself: This clone may be a read error of a much larger clone one base away. The CDR3 here is CAGSLGQLYEQYF. DNA for the CDR3: TGTGCCGGCAGTCTGGGACAGCTATACGAGCAGTACTTC. This chain links TRBV6-5 with TRBJ2-7; 7 bases map to TRBD1. The CDR3 consists of 13 residues. Germline V gives CDR1 MNHEY, CDR2 SVGAGI.